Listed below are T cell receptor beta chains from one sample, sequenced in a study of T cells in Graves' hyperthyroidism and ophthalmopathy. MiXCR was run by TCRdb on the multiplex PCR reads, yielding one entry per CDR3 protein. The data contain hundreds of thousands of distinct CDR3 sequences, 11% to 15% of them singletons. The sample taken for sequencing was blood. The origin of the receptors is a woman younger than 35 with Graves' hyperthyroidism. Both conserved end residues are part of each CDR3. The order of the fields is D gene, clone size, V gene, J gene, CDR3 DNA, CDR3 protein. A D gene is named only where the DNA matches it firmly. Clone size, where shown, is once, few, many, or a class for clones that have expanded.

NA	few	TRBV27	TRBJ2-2	TGTGCCAGCAGCGGCGCGAGTCGGGAGCTGTTTTTT	CASSGASRELFF
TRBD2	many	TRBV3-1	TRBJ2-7	TGTGCCAGCAGCCGTCTAGCGGGGGGTTCGAGGGAGCAGTACTTC	CASSRLAGGSREQYF
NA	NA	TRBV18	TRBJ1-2	TGTGCCAGCTCACCAAGGGACAAGTACGCACCTAACTATGGCTACACCTTC	CASSPRDKYAPNYGYTF
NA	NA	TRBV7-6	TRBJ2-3	TGTGCCAGCAGCTTGAGGGAGAGGGGCACAGATACGCAGTATTTT	CASSLRERGTDTQYF
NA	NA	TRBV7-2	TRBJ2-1	TGTGCCAGCAGCCCCCCGTTGGACGAGCAGTTCTTC	CASSPPLDEQFF
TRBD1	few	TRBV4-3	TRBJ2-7	TGCGCCAGCAGCCAACCGGGACAGGGGGCCGACGAGCAGTACTTC	CASSQPGQGADEQYF
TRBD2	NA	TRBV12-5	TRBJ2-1	TGTGCTAGTGGTTTGGCGAGAGCTTCCAAGACTAGCGGGAGGTACAATGAGCAGTTCTTC	CASGLARASKTSGRYNEQFF
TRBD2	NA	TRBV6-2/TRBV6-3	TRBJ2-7	TGTGCCAGCAGTTTAGCGGGAGTCCTAAGCTCCTACGAGCAGTACTTC	CASSLAGVLSSYEQYF
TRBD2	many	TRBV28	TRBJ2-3	TGTGCCAGCAGTTTATCCACTAGCGGTCCACAGATGGATACGCAGTATTTT	CASSLSTSGPQMDTQYF
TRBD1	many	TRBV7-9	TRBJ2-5	TGTGCCAGCAGCGAGGACAGGGACCAAGAGACCCAGTACTTC	CASSEDRDQETQYF
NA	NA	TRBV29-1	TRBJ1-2	TGCAGCGTTCTACCTCGGGACACGGACTATGGCTACACCTTC	CSVLPRDTDYGYTF
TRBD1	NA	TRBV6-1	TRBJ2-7	TGTGCCACCACCGACAGGGGCCCCCGGGGTCGCGAGCAGTACTTC	CATTDRGPRGREQYF
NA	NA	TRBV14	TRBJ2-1	TGTGCCAGCAGCCCCTTAGAGATACTTGACAATGAGCAGTTCTTC	CASSPLEILDNEQFF
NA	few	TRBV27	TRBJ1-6	TGTGCCAGCAGTTTTGGCGCCATTTCACCCCTCCACTTT	CASSFGAISPLHF
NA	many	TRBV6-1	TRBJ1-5	TGTGCCAGCAGCCCTCGGGCAGGGCGGAATCAGCCCCAGCATTTT	CASSPRAGRNQPQHF
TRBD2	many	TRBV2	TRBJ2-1	TGTGCCAGCAGTGAAGGTGGGAGGGCGGAACCGGCCTACAATGAGCAGTTCTTC	CASSEGGRAEPAYNEQFF
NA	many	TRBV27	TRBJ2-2	TGTGCCAGCAGCCCCCCAATCCGGGACACCGGGGAGCTGTTTTTT	CASSPPIRDTGELFF
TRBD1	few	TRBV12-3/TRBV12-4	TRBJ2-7	TGTGCCAGCAGTTTCGGGACAGGCCTTGGGCAGTACTTC	CASSFGTGLGQYF
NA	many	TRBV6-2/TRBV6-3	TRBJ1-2	TGTGCCAGCAGTTGGACCGGGAGCGTTGGGCCCTACACCTTC	CASSWTGSVGPYTF
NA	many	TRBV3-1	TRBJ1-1	TGTGCCAGCAGCCCTGATGTTCCGACTGAAGCTTTCTTT	CASSPDVPTEAFF
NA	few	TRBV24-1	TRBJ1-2	TGTGCCACCAGTGATTTCCAGGCGCAGGGCTACACCTTC	CATSDFQAQGYTF
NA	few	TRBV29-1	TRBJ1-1	TGCAGCGTTGAGGGCCGGGGCACTGAAGCTTTCTTT	CSVEGRGTEAFF
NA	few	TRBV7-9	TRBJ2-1	TGTGCCAGCAGGGGCCCAGTAAGCGAGCAGTTCTTC	CASRGPVSEQFF
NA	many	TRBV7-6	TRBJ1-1	TGTGCCAGCAGCTCGACAGGTGTGAACACTGAAGCTTTCTTT	CASSSTGVNTEAFF
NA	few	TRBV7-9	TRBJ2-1	TGTGCCAGCAGCTTTGGACCCCCCTACAATGAGCAGTTCTTC	CASSFGPPYNEQFF
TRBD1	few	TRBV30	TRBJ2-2	TGTGCCTGGCGGACACAGGGGGTCGGGGAGCTGTTTTTT	CAWRTQGVGELFF
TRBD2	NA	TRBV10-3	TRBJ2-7	TGTGCCATCAGTGAGTCTAGCGGGAGTCCGTACGAGCAGTACTTC	CAISESSGSPYEQYF